Following are 27 T cell receptor beta chains from one sample sequenced in a study of shared clonotypes between healthy human individuals. TCRdb's copy holds only in-frame clones and misses some; the assay was immunoSEQ multiplex PCR. Found here are approximately 1,500,000 clones, about 96% of them singletons; the top ten hold roughly 1.2%. The sequencing input was naive CD4+ T cells sorted from blood. This sample's subset: CD45RA+ positively selected. These receptors were taken from a man younger than 40 in good health.

The CDR3 bases are TGTGCCAGCTCACCACCGGACAGGGGAGAGACCCAGTACTTC. This gives the protein CASSPPDRGETQYF. V gene TRBV18 combines with J gene TRBJ2-5; 9 nucleotides align to TRBD1. CDR1 KGHSH and CDR2 LQKENI come from the germline V gene. Germline trimming cut 0 bases from V and 4 bases from J; bases unmatched to any gene: 0. This CDR3 spans 14 amino acids.

V usage is TRBV10-2 and J usage is TRBJ2-2; 9 nucleotides match TRBD1. The CDR3 length is 16 residues. The V segment lost 8 bases and the J segment 1 base; nucleotides outside the gene matches: 8. Germline values: CDR1 WSHSY, CDR2 SAAADI. The CDR3 DNA follows: TGCGCCAGCGGGGAGCCGGGACAGGGGAACACCGGGGAGCTGTTTTTT. It encodes CASGEPGQGNTGELFF.

This chain connects TRBV27 to TRBJ1-3; TRBD1 is a possible D gene (5 bases). Germline V lookup: CDR1 MNHEY, CDR2 SMNVEV (reference sequence). This CDR3 has 14 amino acids. V lost 8 bases and J 4 bases, leaving 15 bases between the germline ends. CDR3 amino acids: CASRPGGGGNTIYF. CDR3 DNA: TGTGCCAGCCGTCCCGGGGGTGGCGGAAACACCATATATTTT.

The CDR3 region is CASSQDAGGPANKPGTQYF. For the CDR3, the DNA is TGCGCCAGCAGCCAAGACGCGGGAGGGCCGGCCAACAAGCCAGGTACGCAGTATTTT. The genes are TRBV4-1 and TRBJ2-3, with TRBD2 matching 9 bases. CDR3 length equals 19 residues. V lost 0 bases, J lost 8 bases, and 18 bases stayed unmatched. Germline V gene data show CDR1 as MGHRA and CDR2 as YSYEKL.

The chain carries TRBV7-9 and TRBJ2-2; TRBD1 agrees at 9 bases. The CDR3 has 16 amino acids. CDR1 is SEHNR, CDR2 FQNEAQ, per germline (reference sequence). V gave up 5 bases and J gave up 6 bases; unmatched junction bases: 10. The DNA for the CDR3 is TGTGCCAGCAGCCCAGGACAGGGGAAGACCGCCGGGGAGCTGTTTTTT. Residues: CASSPGQGKTAGELFF. Supplemented by reference TRBV7-9 and TRBJ2-2, the full variable domain reads DTGVSQNPRHKITKRGQNVTFRCDPISEHNRLYWYRQTLGQGPEFLTYFQNEAQLEKSRLLSDRFSAERPKGSFSTLEIQRTEQGDSAMYLCASSPGQGKTAGELFFGEGSRLTVL.

This clone was counted once. The chain uses TRBV5-6 and TRBJ1-1, with D hard to call. The CDR3 is 15 residues long. CDR1 is SGHDT, CDR2 YYEEEE, per germline. V lost 4 bases, J lost 1 base, and 14 bases lay in between. The CDR3 region has the DNA TGTGCCAGCAGCCTGCGACGGACGGGGAACACTGAAGCTTTCTTT. Its protein is CASSLRRTGNTEAFF.

The rearrangement uses TRBV11-2 and TRBJ1-4, with D unclear. The germline V gene has CDR1 SGHAT and CDR2 FQNNGV. V lost 6 bases, J lost 6 bases, and 11 bases lay in between. This CDR3 region has 13 residues. The CDR3 spells CASSRRTDEKLFF. The CDR3 DNA sequence: TGTGCCAGCAGTCGCCGGACGGATGAAAAACTGTTTTTT. Full variable domain (outside the CDR3, taken from reference TRBV11-2 and TRBJ1-4): EAGVAQSPRYKIIEKRQSVAFWCNPISGHATLYWYQQILGQGPKLLIQFQNNGVVDDSQLPKDRFSAERLKGVDSTLKIQPAKLEDSAVYLCASSRRTDEKLFFGSGTQLSVL.

This sequence joins TRBV9 and TRBJ2-6; no clear D. Germline loops: CDR1 SGDLS, CDR2 YYNGEE. The V and J ends lost 7 bases and 0 bases respectively, with 8 bases between them. The CDR3 spans 14 residues. In nucleotides, the CDR3 is TGTGCCAGCTCTCAGCCCTCTGGGGCCAACGTCCTGACTTTC. This translates into CASSQPSGANVLTF.

The V call is TRBV29-1, the J call TRBJ2-1; no clear D gene. V gave up 5 bases and J gave up 3 bases, with 17 bases separating them. CDR3 length: 15 residues. Germline CDR1 and CDR2: SQVTM and ANQGSEA. CDR3 loop: CSVLGSIGGYNEQFF. Here the CDR3 DNA reads TGCAGCGTTTTGGGGTCCATTGGCGGCTACAATGAGCAGTTCTTC.

The chain recombines TRBV7-2 with TRBJ2-5; possible D gene TRBD2, 6 bases. Germline V gives CDR1 SGHTA, CDR2 FQGNSA. V shed 5 bases and J shed 7 bases, with 14 bases lying between them. This CDR3 contains 13 residues. In DNA form, the CDR3 reads TGTGCCAGCAGCCTTCGTATGGGGGGGACCCAGTACTTC. Translating it yields CASSLRMGGTQYF.

This clone came up once. V is TRBV28 and J is TRBJ1-2; 9 bases agree with TRBD1. Losses at the gene ends were 4 bases for V and 2 bases for J; bases not matched to a gene: 8. Germline V CDR1 and CDR2: MDHEN, SYDVKM. This CDR3 has 16 residues. The CDR3 reads CASSSPGGQGNYGYTF. The CDR3 nucleotides are TGTGCCAGCAGTTCGCCCGGGGGACAGGGAAACTATGGCTACACCTTC.

The V call is TRBV2, the J call TRBJ2-4; a weak D match, TRBD1 (5 bases). The germline V gene encodes CDR1 SNHLY and CDR2 FYNNEI. CDR3 size: 17 residues. The V gene lost 5 bases and the J gene lost 0 bases, with 17 bases spanning the gap. The CDR3 spells CASSPLGLIKAKNIQYF. In DNA, the CDR3 is TGTGCCAGCAGTCCTTTGGGGCTTATTAAAGCCAAAAACATTCAGTACTTC. The full variable domain, its missing parts supplied by reference TRBV2 and TRBJ2-4, is EPEVTQTPSHQVTQMGQEVILRCVPISNHLYFYWYRQILGQKVEFLVSFYNNEISEKSEIFDDQFSVERPDGSNFTLKIRSTKLEDSAMYFCASSPLGLIKAKNIQYFGAGTRLSVL.

The table lists this clone with a count of one. V and J are TRBV27 and TRBJ2-7; 11 nucleotides align to TRBD2. The V gene end was trimmed by 10 bases and the J gene end by 5 bases; junction bases not matched to a gene: 13. Germline CDR1 and CDR2: MNHEY and SMNVEV (reference sequence). This CDR3 has 15 residues. CDR3 in amino acids: CATRTVAGGHDEQYF. The CDR3 nucleotides read TGTGCCACCCGGACCGTAGCGGGAGGGCACGACGAGCAGTACTTC.

V gene TRBV5-1 combines with J gene TRBJ1-2; possible D gene TRBD1, 6 bases. The CDR3 runs to 14 residues. The germline V gene has CDR1 SGHRS and CDR2 YFSETQ. The V gene lost 4 bases and the J gene lost 6 bases, with 16 bases spanning the gap. CDR3 nucleotides: TGCGCCAGCAGCCCGACAGGACTGGGGGATGGCTACACCTTC. Translation gives CASSPTGLGDGYTF.

The chain employs TRBV28 and TRBJ1-2; maybe TRBD1 (6 bases). The germline V and J ends were trimmed by 6 bases and 5 bases, with 13 bases remaining between them. Per germline, CDR1 MDHEN and CDR2 SYDVKM. This CDR3 region has 13 residues. This CDR3 is CASRYPTGYGYTF. DNA of the CDR3: TGTGCCAGCAGATACCCCACAGGGTATGGCTACACCTTC.

Regarding this clone: Within the sample, other DNA sequences also encode this same CDR3. The CDR3 loop is CASSTTGQETQYF. In DNA form, the CDR3 reads TGCGCCAGCAGCACGACAGGACAAGAGACCCAGTACTTC. The chain employs TRBV5-1 and TRBJ2-5, with a tentative D call TRBD1 (6 bases). The V gene lost 4 bases and the J gene lost 2 bases, with 9 bases spanning the gap. From germline, CDR1 is SGHRS and CDR2 YFSETQ. The CDR3 has 13 amino acids.

The rearrangement links TRBV28 to TRBJ2-5; 7 positions match TRBD2. The CDR3 has 14 amino acids. The junction had 4 bases not matched to a gene; V was cut back by 2 bases and J by 4 bases. CDR1 and CDR2 from the germline V gene are MDHEN and SYDVKM. For the CDR3, the DNA is TGTGCCAGCAGTTTAGTGGGAGGGCCAGAGACCCAGTACTTC. Encoded protein: CASSLVGGPETQYF.

The chain recombines TRBV9 with TRBJ1-2; no clear D gene. Looked up from germline, CDR1 is SGDLS and CDR2 is YYNGEE. The CDR3 length is 15 residues. Deletions cut 0 bases from V and 4 bases from J, with 13 bases between. CDR3 bases: TGTGCCAGCAGCGTAGATGGGATCCGGGGCTATGGCTACACCTTC. It specifies CASSVDGIRGYGYTF. The variable domain in full, completed from reference TRBV9 and TRBJ1-2, reads DSGVTQTPKHLITATGQRVTLRCSPRSGDLSVYWYQQSLDQGLQFLIQYYNGEERAKGNILERFSAQQFPDLHSELNLSSLELGDSALYFCASSVDGIRGYGYTFGSGTRLTVV.

This chain connects TRBV2 to TRBJ2-7; 10 bases map to TRBD1. The CDR3 is made up of 13 amino acids. CDR1 is SNHLY, CDR2 FYNNEI, per germline. The V segment lost 10 bases and the J segment 7 bases; nucleotides outside the gene matches: 10. The CDR3: CATNRDRGREQYF. CDR3 sequence (DNA): TGTGCCACCAACCGGGACAGGGGAAGGGAGCAGTACTTC.

The chain uses TRBV11-3 and TRBJ2-5, with TRBD1 matching 7 bases. Germline V CDR1 and CDR2: SGHNT, YENEEA. J was trimmed by 7 bases and V by 5 bases; bases with no gene match: 7. CDR3 length: 13 residues. The CDR3 sequence is CASSTAGGGTQYF. The CDR3 DNA reads as TGTGCCAGCAGCACAGCAGGGGGTGGGACCCAGTACTTC.

This sequence joins TRBV28 and TRBJ1-5; 11 bases align to TRBD1. Germline-derived CDR1 and CDR2 are MDHEN and SYDVKM. The CDR3 is made up of 14 amino acids. V was pared by 7 bases and J by 5 bases, with 4 bases of the junction left unmatched. CDR3: CASIMGQGDQPQHF. Here the CDR3 DNA reads TGTGCCAGCATAATGGGACAGGGGGATCAGCCCCAGCATTTT.

The CDR3 spells CASSRQGSSYEQYF. Written as DNA, the CDR3 is TGTGCCAGCAGCCGACAGGGATCCTCCTACGAGCAGTACTTC. This rearrangement joins TRBV11-2 to TRBJ2-7; 7 nucleotides match TRBD1. Germline V gene sequence: CDR1 SGHAT, CDR2 FQNNGV. After removal of 5 bases from V and 0 bases from J, the junction contained 4 bases not matched to a gene. This CDR3 is 14 amino acids long.

The chain recombines TRBV6-1 with TRBJ1-5, with unresolved D. V was pared by 0 bases and J by 2 bases, with 17 bases between. Germline V gene sequence: CDR1 MNHNS, CDR2 SASEGT. The CDR3 runs to 18 residues. CDR3 nucleotide sequence: TGTGCCAGCAGTGAAGCAAGCGGGCGACTTGGGGGCAATCAGCCCCAGCATTTT. The encoded protein is CASSEASGRLGGNQPQHF.

This sequence joins TRBV6-1 and TRBJ1-3; the match to TRBD1 covers 7 bases. J lost 0 bases, V lost 8 bases, and 7 bases had no gene match. Germline-derived CDR1 and CDR2 are MNHNS and SASEGT. The CDR3 is 15 residues long. CDR3 sequence reads: CASGVTGSSGNTIYF. The CDR3 nucleotides are TGTGCCAGCGGAGTGACAGGGAGCTCTGGAAACACCATATATTTT.

The chain joins TRBV7-3 to TRBJ2-7; tentatively, D is TRBD1 or TRBD2 (5 bases each). The CDR3 contains 13 residues. Germline V gene sequence: CDR1 SGHTA, CDR2 FQGTGA. Between the trimmed V and J ends, which lost 5 bases and 3 bases, there was a span of 11 bases. CDR3 coding DNA: TGTGCCAGCAGCCGGGACCGATACTACGAGCAGTACTTC. Translation gives CASSRDRYYEQYF. Full variable domain (outside the CDR3, taken from reference TRBV7-3 and TRBJ2-7): GAGVSQTPSNKVTEKGKYVELRCDPISGHTALYWYRQSLGQGPEFLIYFQGTGAADDSGLPNDRFFAVRPEGSVSTLKIQRTERGDSAVYLCASSRDRYYEQYFGPGTRLTVT.

The chain employs TRBV27 and TRBJ2-1, with TRBD1 matching 8 bases. V gave up 6 bases and J gave up 9 bases; unmatched junction bases: 13. The CDR3 spans 15 residues. Germline CDR1 reads MNHEY; CDR2 reads SMNVEV (reference sequence). Here the CDR3 DNA reads TGTGCCAGCAGGGCCGGGACAGGCTTCGCCGGTGAGCAGTTCTTC. Translation gives CASRAGTGFAGEQFF.

The chain combines TRBV19 with TRBJ2-1; a weak D match, TRBD2 (7 bases). CDR1 LNHDA and CDR2 SQIVND come from the germline V gene (reference sequence). The CDR3 is 16 amino acids. Trimming pared 7 bases from V and 0 bases from J, leaving 16 bases between. CDR3 sequence reads: CASNAGAVRSYNEQFF. DNA for the CDR3: TGTGCCAGTAACGCGGGGGCAGTCCGCTCCTACAATGAGCAGTTCTTC.